This is a list of T cell receptor beta chains from one sample in a study of graft-versus-host responses after intestinal transplantation. The repertoire was sequenced with immunoSEQ multiplex PCR; TCRdb's copy has only in-frame clones and lacks some. The sample contains roughly 15,000 clones, just under 75% of which appear only once. The material sequenced was ileum tissue, taken 16 days after intestinal transplant. The receptors were gathered from a human patient who received an intestinal transplant, so some T cells may come from the graft donor. Both conserved end residues are part of each CDR3. The D gene is left open where the match is weak. Size values are once, few and many counts, or a class for expanded clones, and some rows have none.

V gene: TRBV15
J gene: TRBJ2-5
D gene: .
clone size: .
CDR3 protein: CATSRDEQYQETQYF
CDR3 DNA: TGTGCCACCAGCAGAGATGAACAGTACCAAGAGACCCAGTACTTC

V gene: TRBV7-9
J gene: TRBJ1-5
D gene: TRBD1
clone size: .
CDR3 protein: CASSLGQGGIQPQHF
CDR3 DNA: TGTGCCAGCAGCTTAGGGCAGGGGGGTATTCAGCCCCAGCATTTT

V gene: TRBV9
J gene: TRBJ1-4
D gene: .
clone size: .
CDR3 protein: CASSVGTGGLNEKLFF
CDR3 DNA: TGTGCCAGCAGCGTAGGAACGGGGGGGCTGAATGAAAAACTGTTTTTT

V gene: TRBV5-1
J gene: TRBJ2-3
D gene: TRBD2
clone size: .
CDR3 protein: CASRSGLAVTQYF
CDR3 DNA: TGCGCCAGCAGATCTGGACTAGCGGTTACGCAGTATTTT

V gene: TRBV10-2
J gene: TRBJ2-3
D gene: TRBD2
clone size: .
CDR3 protein: CASIKALAGVTDTQYF
CDR3 DNA: TGCGCCAGCATTAAAGCACTAGCGGGAGTCACAGATACGCAGTATTTT

V gene: TRBV7-9
J gene: TRBJ2-5
D gene: TRBD1
clone size: .
CDR3 protein: CASSHRGTQETQYF
CDR3 DNA: TGTGCCAGCAGCCACAGGGGTACCCAAGAGACCCAGTACTTC

V gene: TRBV5-5
J gene: TRBJ2-7
D gene: .
clone size: few
CDR3 protein: CASSLTGNEQYF
CDR3 DNA: TGTGCCAGCAGCTTGACAGGGAACGAGCAGTACTTC

V gene: TRBV25-1
J gene: TRBJ2-3
D gene: .
clone size: .
CDR3 protein: CASSRHQEFRTDTQYF
CDR3 DNA: TGTGCCAGCAGCCGCCATCAGGAATTTCGCACAGATACGCAGTATTTT

V gene: TRBV7-3
J gene: TRBJ2-3
D gene: .
clone size: .
CDR3 protein: CASRRHGFADTQYF
CDR3 DNA: TGTGCCAGCAGGAGACACGGATTCGCAGATACGCAGTATTTT

V gene: TRBV28
J gene: TRBJ1-2
D gene: .
clone size: .
CDR3 protein: CASRVGYGYTF
CDR3 DNA: TGTGCCAGCCGTGTCGGCTATGGCTACACCTTC

V gene: TRBV9
J gene: TRBJ1-6
D gene: .
clone size: .
CDR3 protein: CASSVGWENSPLHF
CDR3 DNA: TGTGCCAGCAGCGTCGGGTGGGAGAATTCACCCCTCCACTTT

V gene: TRBV6-1
J gene: TRBJ2-7
D gene: .
clone size: .
CDR3 protein: CASSEWAGGSVYEQYF
CDR3 DNA: TGTGCCAGCAGTGAATGGGCAGGGGGGTCTGTGTACGAGCAGTACTTC

V gene: TRBV5-1
J gene: TRBJ1-1
D gene: .
clone size: .
CDR3 protein: CASRQTGSYNEAFF
CDR3 DNA: TGCGCCAGCAGACAGACAGGATCTTACAATGAAGCTTTCTTT

V gene: TRBV7-8
J gene: TRBJ1-2
D gene: .
clone size: .
CDR3 protein: CASSPQGLYGYTF
CDR3 DNA: TGTGCCAGCAGCCCTCAGGGGCTCTATGGCTACACCTTC

V gene: TRBV7-9
J gene: TRBJ2-1
D gene: TRBD1
clone size: .
CDR3 protein: CASSLGLAGGDEQFF
CDR3 DNA: TGTGCCAGCAGCTTAGGGCTAGCAGGGGGCGATGAGCAGTTCTTC

V gene: TRBV4-3
J gene: TRBJ1-3
D gene: .
clone size: .
CDR3 protein: CASSQDPGSGNTIYF
CDR3 DNA: TGCGCCAGCAGCCAAGATCCAGGCTCTGGAAACACCATATATTTT

V gene: TRBV5-8
J gene: TRBJ2-1
D gene: TRBD1
clone size: once
CDR3 protein: CASSQDRGSYNEQFF
CDR3 DNA: TGTGCCAGCAGCCAAGACAGGGGATCGTACAATGAGCAGTTCTTC

V gene: TRBV4-2
J gene: TRBJ2-7
D gene: .
clone size: .
CDR3 protein: CASSQGETSSYEQYF
CDR3 DNA: TGTGCCAGCAGCCAAGGGGAGACTAGCTCCTACGAGCAGTACTTC

V gene: TRBV28
J gene: TRBJ2-7
D gene: TRBD2
clone size: .
CDR3 protein: CASSFGQAGLAGYEQYF
CDR3 DNA: TGTGCCAGCAGTTTTGGCCAGGCGGGACTAGCGGGCTACGAGCAGTACTTC

V gene: TRBV10-3
J gene: TRBJ2-7
D gene: TRBD2
clone size: few
CDR3 protein: CAAAGTSGSYEQYF
CDR3 DNA: TGTGCCGCAGCCGGGACTAGCGGCTCCTACGAGCAGTACTTC

V gene: TRBV4-2
J gene: TRBJ2-7
D gene: .
clone size: .
CDR3 protein: CASSLDNEQYF
CDR3 DNA: TGTGCCAGCAGCTTAGACAACGAGCAGTACTTC

V gene: TRBV6-6
J gene: TRBJ1-1
D gene: .
clone size: .
CDR3 protein: CASSRLPGYTEAFF
CDR3 DNA: TGTGCCAGCAGTCGCCTTCCAGGGTACACTGAAGCTTTCTTT

V gene: TRBV19
J gene: TRBJ2-3
D gene: TRBD2
clone size: once
CDR3 protein: CASPAGLAGGGLHTDTQYF
CDR3 DNA: TGTGCCAGCCCAGCGGGACTAGCGGGGGGCGGCCTTCACACAGATACGCAGTATTTT

V gene: TRBV29-1
J gene: TRBJ1-2
D gene: TRBD1
clone size: .
CDR3 protein: CSVSQTGTDYGYTF
CDR3 DNA: TGCAGCGTCTCGCAAACCGGGACAGACTATGGCTACACCTTC

V gene: TRBV6-5
J gene: TRBJ1-2
D gene: .
clone size: few
CDR3 protein: CASSPEGYGYTF
CDR3 DNA: TGTGCCAGCAGTCCAGAGGGCTATGGCTACACCTTC

V gene: TRBV6-5
J gene: TRBJ1-2
D gene: .
clone size: few
CDR3 protein: CASRPWTVFYGYTF
CDR3 DNA: TGTGCCAGCAGACCATGGACAGTATTCTATGGCTACACCTTC

V gene: TRBV5-6
J gene: TRBJ2-2
D gene: TRBD2
clone size: .
CDR3 protein: CASSFSTSGITGELFF
CDR3 DNA: TGTGCCAGCAGCTTTTCGACTAGCGGGATCACCGGGGAGCTGTTTTTT

V gene: TRBV5-1
J gene: TRBJ2-7
D gene: .
clone size: .
CDR3 protein: CASTGLAPWEQYF
CDR3 DNA: TGCGCCAGCACGGGACTTGCACCTTGGGAGCAGTACTTC

V gene: TRBV2
J gene: TRBJ1-1
D gene: TRBD1
clone size: .
CDR3 protein: CASSEARTGGLEAFF
CDR3 DNA: TGTGCCAGCAGTGAAGCGAGGACAGGGGGCTTGGAAGCTTTCTTT

V gene: TRBV6-1
J gene: TRBJ1-5
D gene: .
clone size: .
CDR3 protein: CASSELISNQPQHF
CDR3 DNA: TGTGCCAGCAGTGAACTAATAAGCAATCAGCCCCAGCATTTT

V gene: TRBV29-1
J gene: TRBJ1-3
D gene: TRBD1
clone size: .
CDR3 protein: CSVTQGVSGNTIYF
CDR3 DNA: TGCAGCGTTACACAGGGGGTCTCTGGAAACACCATATATTTT

V gene: TRBV5-1
J gene: TRBJ2-3
D gene: .
clone size: .
CDR3 protein: CASSTGGTQYF
CDR3 DNA: TGCGCCAGCAGCACTGGAGGTACGCAGTATTTT

V gene: TRBV4-3
J gene: TRBJ2-1
D gene: TRBD2
clone size: once
CDR3 protein: CASSPSLLAGGQEQFF
CDR3 DNA: TGCGCCAGCAGCCCCTCTCTTCTAGCGGGGGGTCAAGAGCAGTTCTTC

V gene: TRBV7-3
J gene: TRBJ2-5
D gene: TRBD2
clone size: .
CDR3 protein: CASSPSGSSQETQYF
CDR3 DNA: TGTGCCAGCAGCCCTAGCGGGAGTTCCCAAGAGACCCAGTACTTC

V gene: TRBV9
J gene: TRBJ1-3
D gene: .
clone size: .
CDR3 protein: CASSARPGPGNTIYF
CDR3 DNA: TGTGCCAGCAGCGCCAGGCCAGGGCCTGGAAACACCATATATTTT

V gene: TRBV9
J gene: TRBJ1-2
D gene: .
clone size: .
CDR3 protein: CASSGDLWNYGYTF
CDR3 DNA: TGTGCCAGCAGCGGGGACTTATGGAACTATGGCTACACCTTC

V gene: TRBV27
J gene: TRBJ2-1
D gene: TRBD2
clone size: .
CDR3 protein: CASSLLGGLAGYNEQFF
CDR3 DNA: TGTGCCAGCAGTTTATTGGGGGGACTAGCGGGCTACAATGAGCAGTTCTTC

V gene: TRBV5-4
J gene: TRBJ2-7
D gene: .
clone size: few
CDR3 protein: CASSLRSLEQYF
CDR3 DNA: TGTGCCAGCAGCTTGAGAAGCCTCGAGCAGTACTTC

V gene: TRBV2
J gene: TRBJ1-2
D gene: .
clone size: .
CDR3 protein: CASSEPGGGYYGYTF
CDR3 DNA: TGTGCCAGCAGTGAACCCGGGGGGGGCTACTATGGCTACACCTTC

V gene: TRBV9
J gene: TRBJ2-1
D gene: TRBD2
clone size: .
CDR3 protein: CASSSRTSGTYNEQFF
CDR3 DNA: TGTGCCAGCAGCTCACGGACTAGCGGGACTTACAATGAGCAGTTCTTC

V gene: TRBV14
J gene: TRBJ2-1
D gene: TRBD2
clone size: large
CDR3 protein: CASSPLSGASYNEQFF
CDR3 DNA: TGTGCCAGCAGCCCTCTGAGCGGGGCCTCCTACAATGAGCAGTTCTTC

V gene: TRBV14
J gene: TRBJ2-3
D gene: TRBD1
clone size: .
CDR3 protein: CASSPGGRHSTDTQYF
CDR3 DNA: TGTGCCAGCAGCCCAGGGGGCAGACACAGCACAGATACGCAGTATTTT

V gene: TRBV11-2
J gene: TRBJ2-5
D gene: .
clone size: once
CDR3 protein: CASSLVYRGARETQYF
CDR3 DNA: TGTGCCAGCAGCTTAGTCTATCGGGGGGCAAGGGAGACCCAGTACTTC

V gene: TRBV27
J gene: TRBJ1-5
D gene: TRBD1
clone size: .
CDR3 protein: CASSLSQGYQPQHF
CDR3 DNA: TGTGCCAGCAGTTTATCACAGGGGTATCAGCCCCAGCATTTT

V gene: TRBV2
J gene: TRBJ2-1
D gene: TRBD1
clone size: few
CDR3 protein: CASSGVDRVRGNEQFF
CDR3 DNA: TGTGCCAGCAGTGGGGTGGACAGGGTACGGGGCAATGAGCAGTTCTTC

V gene: TRBV27
J gene: TRBJ2-5
D gene: .
clone size: .
CDR3 protein: CASSSQRTEEETQYF
CDR3 DNA: TGTGCCAGCAGTTCCCAGCGGACAGAAGAAGAGACCCAGTACTTC

V gene: TRBV10-3
J gene: TRBJ2-1
D gene: TRBD2
clone size: .
CDR3 protein: CAISETSGRPNNEQFF
CDR3 DNA: TGTGCCATCAGTGAAACTAGCGGGAGGCCAAACAATGAGCAGTTCTTC

V gene: TRBV19
J gene: TRBJ2-6
D gene: TRBD2
clone size: .
CDR3 protein: CASSILAGAYSGANVLTF
CDR3 DNA: TGTGCCAGTAGTATCCTAGCGGGTGCATACTCTGGGGCCAACGTCCTGACTTTC

V gene: TRBV29-1
J gene: TRBJ1-2
D gene: .
clone size: few
CDR3 protein: CSGLRANYGYTF
CDR3 DNA: TGCAGCGGCCTACGGGCTAACTATGGCTACACCTTC

V gene: TRBV27
J gene: TRBJ1-5
D gene: .
clone size: .
CDR3 protein: CASSLLPAGPQHF
CDR3 DNA: TGTGCCAGCAGTTTACTGCCCGCAGGACCCCAGCATTTT

V gene: TRBV5-1
J gene: TRBJ2-7
D gene: TRBD1
clone size: .
CDR3 protein: CASSLRGEPGTGDYYEQYF
CDR3 DNA: TGCGCCAGCAGCTTGAGGGGGGAGCCCGGGACAGGGGATTACTACGAGCAGTACTTC

V gene: TRBV5-1
J gene: TRBJ2-7
D gene: .
clone size: .
CDR3 protein: CASSQEVYEQYF
CDR3 DNA: TGCGCCAGCAGTCAGGAAGTCTACGAGCAGTACTTC

V gene: TRBV14
J gene: TRBJ2-3
D gene: .
clone size: once
CDR3 protein: CASSRHRTQYF
CDR3 DNA: TGTGCCAGCAGCCGGCATCGAACGCAGTATTTT